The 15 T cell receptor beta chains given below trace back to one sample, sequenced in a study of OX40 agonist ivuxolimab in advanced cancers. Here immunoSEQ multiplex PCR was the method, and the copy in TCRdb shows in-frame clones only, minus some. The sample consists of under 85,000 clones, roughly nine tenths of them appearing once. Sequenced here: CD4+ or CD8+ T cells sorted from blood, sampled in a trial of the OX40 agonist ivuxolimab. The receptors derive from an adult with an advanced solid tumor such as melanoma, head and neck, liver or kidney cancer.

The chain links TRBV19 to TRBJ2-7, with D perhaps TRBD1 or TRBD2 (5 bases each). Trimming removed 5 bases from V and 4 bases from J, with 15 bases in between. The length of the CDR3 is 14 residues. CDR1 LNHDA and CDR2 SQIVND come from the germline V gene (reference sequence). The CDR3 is CASSRDGGLYEQYF. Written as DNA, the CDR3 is TGTGCCAGTAGTCGGGACGGAGGTCTGTACGAGCAGTACTTC.

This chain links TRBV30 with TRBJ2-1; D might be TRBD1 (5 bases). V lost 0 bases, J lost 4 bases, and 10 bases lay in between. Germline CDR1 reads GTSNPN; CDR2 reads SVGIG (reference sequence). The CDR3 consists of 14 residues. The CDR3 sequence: CAWSVRSGYNEQFF. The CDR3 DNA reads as TGTGCCTGGAGTGTACGGTCAGGGTACAATGAGCAGTTCTTC.

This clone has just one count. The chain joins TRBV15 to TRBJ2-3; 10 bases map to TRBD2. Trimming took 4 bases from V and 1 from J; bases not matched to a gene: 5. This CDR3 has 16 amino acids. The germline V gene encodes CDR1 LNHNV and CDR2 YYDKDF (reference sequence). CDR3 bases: TGTGCCACCAGCACCTCTAGCGGGGGCCGCACAGATACGCAGTATTTT. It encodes CATSTSSGGRTDTQYF.

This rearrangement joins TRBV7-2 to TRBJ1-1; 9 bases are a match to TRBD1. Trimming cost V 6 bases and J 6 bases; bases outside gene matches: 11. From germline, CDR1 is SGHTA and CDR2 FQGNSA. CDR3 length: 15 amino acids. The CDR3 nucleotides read TGTGCCAGCAGACTATTACAGGGGGCAACGTCTGAAGCTTTCTTT. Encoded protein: CASRLLQGATSEAFF.

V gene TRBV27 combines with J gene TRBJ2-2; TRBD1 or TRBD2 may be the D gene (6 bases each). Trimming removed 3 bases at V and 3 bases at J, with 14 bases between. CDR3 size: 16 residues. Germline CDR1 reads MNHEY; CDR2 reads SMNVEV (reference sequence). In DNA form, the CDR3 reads TGTGCCAGCAGTTTCTCCGCGGGACACTACACCGGGGAGCTGTTTTTT. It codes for CASSFSAGHYTGELFF.

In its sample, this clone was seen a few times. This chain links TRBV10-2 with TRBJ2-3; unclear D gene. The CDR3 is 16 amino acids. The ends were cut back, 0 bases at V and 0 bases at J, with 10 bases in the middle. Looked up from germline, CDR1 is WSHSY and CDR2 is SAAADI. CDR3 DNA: TGCGCCAGCAGTGAGTCGCGCGCAACTAGCACAGATACGCAGTATTTT. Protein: CASSESRATSTDTQYF.

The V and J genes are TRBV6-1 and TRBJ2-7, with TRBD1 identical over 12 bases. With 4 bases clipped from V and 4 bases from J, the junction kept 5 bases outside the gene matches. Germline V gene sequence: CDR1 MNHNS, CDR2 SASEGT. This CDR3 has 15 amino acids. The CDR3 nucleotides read TGTGCCAGCAGTGGCTTGGGACAGGGGGCGTACGAGCAGTACTTC. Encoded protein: CASSGLGQGAYEQYF.

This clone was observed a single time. The CDR3 DNA reads as TGTGCCAGCAGCCGAACTGGGACACCGAGCTCCTACAATGAGCAGTTCTTC. Amino acid sequence: CASSRTGTPSSYNEQFF. The chain couples TRBV5-8 to TRBJ2-1; tentative D call: TRBD1 (6 bases). Between the trimmed V and J ends, which lost 4 bases and 0 bases, there was a span of 17 bases. This CDR3 is built from 17 residues. CDR1 is SGHTS, CDR2 YDEGEE, per germline. The full variable domain, with the rest looked up from reference TRBV5-8 and TRBJ2-1, is EAGVTQSPTHLIKTRGQQATLRCSPISGHTSVYWYQQALGLGLQFLLWYDEGEERNRGNFPPRFSGRQFPNYSSELNVNALELEDSALYLCASSRTGTPSSYNEQFFGPGTRLTVL.

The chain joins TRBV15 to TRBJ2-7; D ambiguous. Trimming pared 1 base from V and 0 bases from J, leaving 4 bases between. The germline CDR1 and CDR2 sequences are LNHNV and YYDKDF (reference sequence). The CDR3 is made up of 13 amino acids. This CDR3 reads CATSRGTSYEQYF. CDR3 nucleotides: TGTGCCACCAGCAGAGGCACCTCCTACGAGCAGTACTTC.

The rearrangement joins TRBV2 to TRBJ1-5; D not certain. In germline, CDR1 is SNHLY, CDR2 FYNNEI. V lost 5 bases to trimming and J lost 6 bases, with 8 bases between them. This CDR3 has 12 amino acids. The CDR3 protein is CASSQKGQPQHF. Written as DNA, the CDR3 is TGTGCCAGCAGTCAGAAGGGTCAGCCCCAGCATTTT.

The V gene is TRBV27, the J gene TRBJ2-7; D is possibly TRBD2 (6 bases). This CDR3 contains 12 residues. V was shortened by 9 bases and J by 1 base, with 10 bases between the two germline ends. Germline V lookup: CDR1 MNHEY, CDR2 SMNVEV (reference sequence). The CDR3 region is CARRDSSYEQYF. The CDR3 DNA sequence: TGTGCCAGGAGGGACTCATCCTACGAGCAGTACTTC.

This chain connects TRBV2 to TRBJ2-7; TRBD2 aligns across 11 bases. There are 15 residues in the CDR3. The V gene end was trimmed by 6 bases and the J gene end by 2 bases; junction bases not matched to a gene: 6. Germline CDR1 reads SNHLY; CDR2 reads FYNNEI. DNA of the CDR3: TGTGCCAGCAGGGAAACTAGCGGGAGTGCCTACGAGCAGTACTTC. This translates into CASRETSGSAYEQYF.

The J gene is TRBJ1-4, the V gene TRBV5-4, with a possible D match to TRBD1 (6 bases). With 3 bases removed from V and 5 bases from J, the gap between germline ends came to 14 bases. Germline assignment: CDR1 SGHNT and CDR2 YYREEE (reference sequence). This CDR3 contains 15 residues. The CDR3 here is CASSWGGLKNEKLFF. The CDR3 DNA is TGTGCCAGCAGCTGGGGGGGGCTTAAGAATGAAAAACTGTTTTTT.

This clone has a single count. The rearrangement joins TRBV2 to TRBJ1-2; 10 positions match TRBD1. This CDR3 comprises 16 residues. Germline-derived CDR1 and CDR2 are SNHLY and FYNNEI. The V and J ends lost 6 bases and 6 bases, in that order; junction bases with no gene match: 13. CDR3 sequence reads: CASRNDWGQGLNGYTF. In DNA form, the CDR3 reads TGTGCCAGCAGGAACGACTGGGGACAGGGGTTAAATGGCTACACCTTC.

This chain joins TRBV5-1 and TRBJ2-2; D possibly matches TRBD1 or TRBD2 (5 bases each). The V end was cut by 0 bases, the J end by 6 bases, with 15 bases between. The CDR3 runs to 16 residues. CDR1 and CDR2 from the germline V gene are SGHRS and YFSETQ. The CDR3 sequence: CASSLAGAGFPGELFF. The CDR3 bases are TGCGCCAGCAGCTTGGCCGGGGCAGGGTTCCCCGGGGAGCTGTTTTTT.